Shown below are 8 T cell receptor beta chains from a single sample sequenced in a study of lymphopenia after photon versus proton radiotherapy. Assay used: immunoSEQ multiplex PCR; TCRdb lists only in-frame clones, some missing. The repertoire holds roughly 26,000 clones, with 75% to 90% as singletons. The input for sequencing was peripheral blood, taken from a patient treated with photon-based radiotherapy. The origin of the receptors is a man aged 35 to 55 with gastric cancer.

The chain uses TRBV18 and TRBJ1-4; no clear D gene. Trimming removed 0 bases from V and 8 bases from J, with 7 bases in between. The CDR3 totals 13 residues. Germline CDR1 and CDR2: KGHSH and LQKENI. CDR3 sequence: CASSPPAGEKLFF. In DNA form, the CDR3 reads TGTGCCAGCTCACCACCGGCGGGCGAAAAACTGTTTTTT.

This sequence joins TRBV7-9 and TRBJ2-3; 7 bases fit TRBD2. The V gene end was trimmed by 2 bases and the J gene end by 7 bases; junction bases not matched to a gene: 12. This CDR3 has 16 amino acids. Germline CDR1 is SEHNR and CDR2 is FQNEAQ (reference sequence). CDR3 nucleotide sequence: TGTGCCAGCAGCTTATGGTACAGCGGGGAGGAGAATACGCAGTATTTT. Its translation: CASSLWYSGEENTQYF.

The V gene is TRBV11-2, the J gene TRBJ2-5, with TRBD2 matching 10 bases. CDR1 is SGHAT and CDR2 is FQNNGV in the germline V gene. J gave up 0 bases and V 1 base, and 2 bases lay outside the gene matches. This CDR3 spans 16 amino acids. For the CDR3, the DNA is TGTGCCAGCAGCTTAGGTAGCGGGGGGTACCAAGAGACCCAGTACTTC. Amino acids: CASSLGSGGYQETQYF. Filled out from reference TRBV11-2 and TRBJ2-5, the complete variable domain reads EAGVAQSPRYKIIEKRQSVAFWCNPISGHATLYWYQQILGQGPKLLIQFQNNGVVDDSQLPKDRFSAERLKGVDSTLKIQPAKLEDSAVYLCASSLGSGGYQETQYFGPGTRLLVL.

This rearrangement joins TRBV6-1 to TRBJ1-2, with D perhaps matching TRBD1 (5 bases). Per the germline V gene, CDR1 is MNHNS and CDR2 is SASEGT. The CDR3 contains 15 residues. The germline V and J ends were trimmed by 6 bases and 0 bases, with 14 bases remaining between them. In DNA, the CDR3 is TGTGCCAGCAGGTACACCGGGGCAGCTAACTATGGCTACACCTTC. Translated, it gives CASRYTGAANYGYTF.

The chain recombines TRBV9 with TRBJ2-1; D gene uncertain. The CDR3 sequence is 13 residues long. The V and J ends lost 4 bases and 5 bases respectively, with 10 bases between them. Germline CDR1 and CDR2: SGDLS and YYNGEE. For the CDR3, the DNA is TGTGCCAGCAGCCCCCACATGAACAATGAGCAGTTCTTC. Translation: CASSPHMNNEQFF.

The gene calls are TRBV4-1 and TRBJ1-1; the D gene is possibly TRBD1 (6 bases). Trimming left V 2 bases short and J 4 bases short, with 17 bases between. The CDR3 runs to 16 residues. Germline V CDR1 and CDR2: MGHRA, YSYEKL. CDR3 in amino acids: CASSQLGWGQSTEAFF. In nucleotides, the CDR3 is TGCGCCAGCAGCCAACTGGGGTGGGGGCAAAGCACTGAAGCTTTCTTT.

This rearrangement joins TRBV2 to TRBJ1-1, with a possible D match to TRBD1 (5 bases). Germline CDR1 and CDR2: SNHLY and FYNNEI. This CDR3 has 13 amino acids. The V end lost 7 bases, the J end lost 0 bases, and 9 bases lay between the germline ends. The CDR3 loop is CASTGRVNTEAFF. In DNA, the CDR3 is TGTGCCAGCACGGGCAGGGTGAACACTGAAGCTTTCTTT.

The chain has TRBV29-1 and TRBJ1-2; 10 nucleotides align to TRBD1. Germline-derived CDR1 and CDR2 are SQVTM and ANQGSEA. The V and J ends lost 6 bases and 4 bases, in that order; junction bases with no gene match: 5. The CDR3 loop spans 13 amino acids. The chain's CDR3 is CSVNRDRGYGYTF. CDR3 DNA: TGCAGCGTGAACCGGGACAGGGGCTATGGCTACACCTTC.